This T cell receptor (beta chain) appears in the sequencing data of a study of T cell repertoires in cytomegalovirus infection. Study at large: Epitope selection comprised recently identified HLA-C-restricted CMV epitopes and well-studied HLA-B-restricted CMV epitopes. A matching HLA type, together with CMV infection, was signaled by public TCR beta signatures.

Study-wide results and caveats: Identification of carriers of CMV plus the relevant HLA was performed using cumulative public TCR beta family frequency. The response measured ex vivo was dominated by TCR beta clonotypes (HLA-C-restricted and CMV-specific).

With regard to this clonotype: Its antigen is not known.

TCRdb analysed the reads with MiXCR anew, one entry per CDR3 protein. There are hundreds of thousands of distinct CDR3 sequences in the sample; about 29% occur only once, and 20% lies in the top ten. This sequence was found in a human donor in good health (CMV status not recorded). Some clones in this sample may be carry-over from other donors' samples. The specimen comprised cultured PBMCs, sampled from culture after CMV antigen stimulation.

The CDR3 loop is CASSQIAQYNEQFF. The CDR3 nucleotides are TGTGCCAGCAGCCAAATAGCACAATACAATGAGCAGTTCTTC. This chain uses TRBV14 with TRBJ2-1, with D hard to call. Trimming took off 2 bases at V and 4 bases at J, with 9 bases between the two ends. The CDR3 is 14 residues long. Looked up from germline, CDR1 is SGHDN and CDR2 is FVKESK.